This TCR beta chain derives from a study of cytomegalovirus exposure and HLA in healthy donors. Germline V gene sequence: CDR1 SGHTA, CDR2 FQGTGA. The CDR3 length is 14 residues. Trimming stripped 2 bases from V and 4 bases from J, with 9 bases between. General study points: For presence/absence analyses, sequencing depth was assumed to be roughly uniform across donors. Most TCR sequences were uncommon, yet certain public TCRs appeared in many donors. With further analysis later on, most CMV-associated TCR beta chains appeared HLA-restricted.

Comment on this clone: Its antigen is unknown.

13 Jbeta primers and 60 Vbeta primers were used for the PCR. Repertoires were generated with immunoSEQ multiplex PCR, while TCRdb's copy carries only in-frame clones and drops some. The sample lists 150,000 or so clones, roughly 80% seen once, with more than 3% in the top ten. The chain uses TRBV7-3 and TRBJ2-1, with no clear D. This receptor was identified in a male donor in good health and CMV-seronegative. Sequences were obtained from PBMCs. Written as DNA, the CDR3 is TGTGCCAGCAGCTTATTTCCCCTTTACAATGAGCAGTTCTTC. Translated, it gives CASSLFPLYNEQFF.